A single sample is the source of the 24 T cell receptor beta chains below, sequenced in a study of blood T cell repertoires in COVID-19. The repertoire was sequenced with immunoSEQ multiplex PCR; TCRdb's copy has only in-frame clones and lacks some. The sample lists roughly 150,000 clones, roughly 91% occurring once. Sequenced input: peripheral blood. These receptors came from a man in his fifties who had recovered from COVID-19.

This clone occurred once. The J gene is TRBJ1-1, the V gene TRBV14; 7 nucleotides agree with TRBD1. The V gene end was trimmed by 2 bases and the J gene end by 0 bases; junction bases not matched to a gene: 3. The CDR3 length is 15 residues. CDR1 and CDR2 from the germline V gene are SGHDN and FVKESK. CDR3 coding DNA: TGTGCCAGCAGCCAAAGGACAGGCATGAACACTGAAGCTTTCTTT. It is translated as CASSQRTGMNTEAFF.

J is TRBJ1-5 and V is TRBV21-1; the DNA was not used to check the table's D call, TRBD1. TRBV21-1 is a pseudogene locus. This CDR3 is built from 18 residues. The CDR3 region is CASSKRRGGEYSNQPQHF. The DNA of the CDR3 is TGTGCCAGCAGCAAAAGAAGAGGGGGCGAATATAGCAATCAGCCCCAGCATTTT.

The chain has TRBV15 and TRBJ2-7, with D possibly TRBD2 on 7 matching bases. Germline assignment: CDR1 LNHNV and CDR2 YYDKDF (reference sequence). The germline V and J ends were trimmed by 1 base and 4 bases, with 20 bases remaining between them. This CDR3 spans 17 amino acids. Written as DNA, the CDR3 is TGTGCCACCAGCAGAGTGTCGGGGGCGGGAGAGGGGTACGAGCAGTACTTC. This gives the protein CATSRVSGAGEGYEQYF.

This clone was found once. The J gene is TRBJ2-5, the V gene TRBV11-2; 9 bases align to TRBD2. This CDR3 comprises 16 residues. Looked up from germline, CDR1 is SGHAT and CDR2 is FQNNGV. V gave up 6 bases and J gave up 5 bases; unmatched junction bases: 13. The CDR3 nucleotides are TGTGCCAGCAGTCCGTTTCCGCGGGGGGGCGGGGAGACCCAGTACTTC. This gives the protein CASSPFPRGGGETQYF.

The rearrangement joins TRBV18 to TRBJ1-2, with 7 bases fitting TRBD1. The CDR3 runs to 14 residues. The V gene end was trimmed by 4 bases and the J gene end by 2 bases; junction bases not matched to a gene: 4. Per the germline V gene, CDR1 is KGHSH and CDR2 is LQKENI. DNA of the CDR3: TGTGCCAGCTCACGACAGGGCCTGAACTATGGCTACACCTTC. It yields the protein CASSRQGLNYGYTF.

V usage is TRBV6-1 and J usage is TRBJ1-1; D perhaps matches TRBD1 (5 bases). The CDR3 has 12 amino acids. Trimming removed 3 bases at V and 6 bases at J, with 8 bases between. Germline-derived CDR1 and CDR2 are MNHNS and SASEGT. The CDR3 loop reads CASSDRGSEAFF. The CDR3 nucleotides are TGTGCCAGCAGTGATAGGGGATCTGAAGCTTTCTTT.

The chain carries TRBV7-2 and TRBJ1-1, with D perhaps matching TRBD1 (6 bases). V was clipped by 5 bases and J by 10 bases, with 14 bases between them. This CDR3 is 12 amino acids long. Germline CDR1 and CDR2: SGHTA and FQGNSA. In nucleotides, the CDR3 is TGTGCCAGCAGCGAGGGACACCCCGCAGCTTTCTTT. Protein: CASSEGHPAAFF. Supplemented by reference TRBV7-2 and TRBJ1-1, the full variable domain reads GAGVSQSPSNKVTEKGKDVELRCDPISGHTALYWYRQSLGQGLEFLIYFQGNSAPDKSGLPSDRFSAERTGGSVSTLTIQRTQQEDSAVYLCASSEGHPAAFFGQGTRLTVV.

This chain links TRBV6-5 with TRBJ1-2; D may be TRBD1 (6 bases). V was trimmed by 5 bases and J by 8 bases, leaving 15 bases between them. The CDR3 length is 13 residues. In germline, CDR1 is MNHEY, CDR2 SVGAGI. The CDR3 spells CASSTRGPDGYTF. The DNA for the CDR3 is TGTGCCAGCAGTACCAGGGGCCCTGACGGCTACACCTTC.

V gene TRBV7-9 combines with J gene TRBJ2-3; 8 nucleotides match TRBD2. Germline loops: CDR1 SEHNR, CDR2 FQNEAQ (reference sequence). The V and J ends lost 5 bases and 4 bases, in that order; junction bases with no gene match: 5. This CDR3 region has 14 residues. The CDR3 region is CASSPAGGPDTQYF. The CDR3 DNA follows: TGTGCCAGCAGCCCCGCGGGGGGACCAGATACGCAGTATTTT.

The chain links TRBV5-4 to TRBJ2-3; 14 nucleotides align to TRBD2. Looked up from germline, CDR1 is SGHNT and CDR2 is YYREEE (reference sequence). The CDR3 is 16 residues long. V lost 3 bases to trimming and J lost 5 bases; unmatched junction nucleotides: 5. The CDR3: CASSSTSGGEIDTQYF. The DNA for the CDR3 is TGTGCCAGCAGCTCGACTAGCGGGGGGGAGATAGATACGCAGTATTTT.

The chain combines TRBV5-1 with TRBJ2-3; 7 bases are a match to TRBD2. Trimming cost V 2 bases and J 1 base; bases outside gene matches: 4. This CDR3 contains 15 residues. Looked up from germline, CDR1 is SGHRS and CDR2 is YFSETQ. The CDR3 spells CASSLRTSGTDTQYF. The CDR3 region has the DNA TGCGCCAGCAGCTTAAGAACTAGCGGCACAGATACGCAGTATTTT.

V is TRBV27 and J is TRBJ2-3; D uncertain. Trimming cost V 4 bases and J 6 bases, with 14 bases left between them. This CDR3 region has 14 residues. Germline assignment: CDR1 MNHEY and CDR2 SMNVEV (reference sequence). CDR3 loop: CASSSSDSWDTQYF. In nucleotides, the CDR3 is TGTGCCAGCAGTTCATCAGACTCCTGGGATACGCAGTATTTT.

The chain carries TRBV24-1 and TRBJ2-5, with 7 bases matching TRBD1. Germline CDR1 and CDR2: KGHDR and SFDVKD. CDR3 size: 15 residues. Losses at the gene ends were 3 bases for V and 3 bases for J; bases not matched to a gene: 6. The DNA of the CDR3 is TGTGCCACCAGTGATCGCCTAACAGGGGAAGAGACCCAGTACTTC. Protein sequence: CATSDRLTGEETQYF.

The chain is built from TRBV7-9 and TRBJ1-2; weak D call: TRBD1 (5 bases). The ends were cut back, 5 bases at V and 5 bases at J, with 9 bases in the middle. The CDR3 contains 12 residues. The germline V gene has CDR1 SEHNR and CDR2 FQNEAQ (reference sequence). The CDR3 protein is CASSLPGYGYTF. The CDR3 region has the DNA TGTGCCAGCAGCCTCCCAGGGTATGGCTACACCTTC.

The chain links TRBV18 to TRBJ2-7, with 9 bases that match TRBD1. The V and J ends lost 4 bases and 0 bases, in that order; junction bases with no gene match: 4. The CDR3 loop spans 15 amino acids. Germline V gene lookup returns CDR1 KGHSH and CDR2 LQKENI. This CDR3 reads CASSLDRGSSYEQYF. The CDR3 DNA sequence: TGTGCCAGCTCACTGGACAGGGGAAGCTCCTACGAGCAGTACTTC.

The rearrangement links TRBV7-2 to TRBJ2-3, with D perhaps matching TRBD2 (5 bases). CDR1 is SGHTA, CDR2 FQGNSA, per germline. Trimming left V 1 base short and J 7 bases short, with 12 bases between. This CDR3 spans 14 amino acids. The CDR3 coding sequence is TGTGCCAGCAGCTTAGGGGTAGCGCGAAATACGCAGTATTTT. This translates into CASSLGVARNTQYF.

The gene calls are TRBV6-5 and TRBJ1-3, with unresolved D. The CDR3 totals 16 residues. The germline CDR1 and CDR2 sequences are MNHEY and SVGAGI. Deletions cut 2 bases from V and 0 bases from J, with 11 bases between. CDR3 in amino acids: CASSYDRHGSGNTIYF. For the CDR3, the DNA is TGTGCCAGCAGTTACGATCGACATGGCTCTGGAAACACCATATATTTT.

To note about this clone: The junction shows a germline mismatch at one end, possibly a read error. The chain links TRBV2 to TRBJ1-6; tentatively, D is TRBD1 (5 bases). The CDR3 runs to 15 residues. Germline V gene sequence: CDR1 SNHLY, CDR2 FYNNEI. The DNA for the CDR3 is TGTGCCAGCAGTGAACAGGGTTCCTACAATTCACCCCTCCACTTT. Its translation is CASSEQGSYNSPLHF.

V and J are TRBV5-1 and TRBJ2-3, with D possibly TRBD1 on 5 matching bases. The CDR3 has 15 amino acids. The germline CDR1 and CDR2 sequences are SGHRS and YFSETQ. V was clipped by 3 bases and J by 9 bases, with 20 bases between them. The CDR3: CASSSDWGKTGTQYF. Written as DNA, the CDR3 is TGCGCCAGCAGCTCCGATTGGGGTAAAACAGGAACGCAGTATTTT.

The genes are TRBV6-2 or TRBV6-3 and TRBJ2-3; 11 bases match TRBD2. Germline CDR1 and CDR2: MNHEY and SVGEGT. With V trimmed by 2 bases and J by 5 bases, 15 bases remained unmatched. The CDR3 totals 19 residues. CDR3 protein: CASSYVASGRRIREDTQYF. DNA for the CDR3: TGTGCCAGCAGTTACGTGGCTAGCGGGAGGAGAATTCGGGAAGATACGCAGTATTTT.

The chain recombines TRBV4-3 with TRBJ2-7; a weak D match, TRBD2 (5 bases). This CDR3 has 16 residues. The germline V and J ends were trimmed by 0 bases and 2 bases, with 14 bases remaining between them. Germline V CDR1 and CDR2: LGHNA, YSLEER. CDR3 bases: TGCGCCAGCAGCCAAGAGAGGGTGCCACAGACCTACGAGCAGTACTTC. Protein: CASSQERVPQTYEQYF.

This rearrangement joins TRBV7-6 to TRBJ2-3; D gene unclear. The CDR3 runs 15 residues. Germline assignment: CDR1 SGHVS and CDR2 FNYEAQ. Trimming removed 7 bases at V and 0 bases at J, with 14 bases between. CDR3 residues: CASNRVPGSTDTQYF. The CDR3 DNA is TGTGCCAGCAACCGCGTCCCAGGAAGCACAGATACGCAGTATTTT.

V usage is TRBV11-2 and J usage is TRBJ1-2; 7 bases are shared with TRBD1. Unmatched junction bases numbered 5, after V lost 4 bases and J lost 3 bases. CDR3 length: 14 amino acids. CDR1 and CDR2 from the germline V gene are SGHAT and FQNNGV. CDR3 loop: CASSSGQVDYGYTF. The CDR3 DNA reads as TGTGCCAGCAGCTCCGGACAGGTAGACTATGGCTACACCTTC.

The rearrangement joins TRBV28 to TRBJ2-5, with 9 positions matching TRBD1. CDR3 size: 16 residues. CDR1 MDHEN and CDR2 SYDVKM come from the germline V gene. The ends lost 3 bases at V and 2 bases at J; junction bases unmatched: 7. This chain's CDR3 is CASSLGTGNLQETQYF. The CDR3 coding sequence is TGTGCCAGCAGTTTGGGGACAGGGAACCTTCAAGAGACCCAGTACTTC. Looking up the rest from reference TRBV28 and TRBJ2-5 gives the full variable domain: DVKVTQSSRYLVKRTGEKVFLECVQDMDHENMFWYRQDPGLGLRLIYFSYDVKMKEKGDIPEGYSVSREKKERFSLILESASTNQTSMYLCASSLGTGNLQETQYFGPGTRLLVL.